These 24 T cell receptor beta chains were sequenced from one sample in a study of T cell clonality in common variable immunodeficiency. The repertoire was sequenced with immunoSEQ multiplex PCR; TCRdb's copy has only in-frame clones and lacks some. The sample shows about 40,000 clones, none of them appearing just once. Sequencing was performed on peripheral blood mononuclear cells. These TCRs come from a person between 18 and 69 years old in good health.

This clone occurred many times. Read sequence stops 3 residues before the CDR3 end, and the germline J gene provides the missing end. The chain carries TRBV14 and TRBJ2-5; D may be TRBD2 (6 bases). Germline V CDR1 and CDR2: SGHDN, FVKESK. V was cut by 1 base and J by 2 bases, with 11 bases left in between. The CDR3 covers 15 residues. The CDR3 protein is CASSQGLGGQETQYF. CDR3 DNA, as far as it was read: TGTGCCAGCAGCCAAGGACTAGGAGGGCAAGAGACC. Supplemented by reference TRBV14 and TRBJ2-5, the full variable domain reads EAGVTQFPSHSVIEKGQTVTLRCDPISGHDNLYWYRRVMGKEIKFLLHFVKESKQDESGMPNNRFLAERTGGTYSTLKVQPAELEDSGVYFCASSQGLGGQETQYFGPGTRLLVL.

This clone showed up many times. Read data end 3 residues before the CDR3 end; the end is taken from the germline J gene. The V call is TRBV19, the J call TRBJ2-1; 7 nucleotides line up with TRBD2. This CDR3 comprises 16 residues. CDR1 and CDR2 (germline): LNHDA, SQIVND (reference sequence). V trimming: 1 base; J trimming: 5 bases; junction bases outside the gene matches: 8. CDR3 loop: CASSIGAGAYNNEQFF. Incomplete CDR3 DNA: TGTGCCAGTAGTATAGGGGCGGGAGCCTATAACAATGAG.

This clone was recorded at least ten times. The read stops 3 residues short of the end of the CDR3; the missing end is completed from the germline J gene. This rearrangement joins TRBV20-1 to TRBJ2-5; the D gene could be TRBD1 or TRBD2 (5 bases each). V was pared by 6 bases and J by 7 bases, with 18 bases between. Germline values: CDR1 DFQATT, CDR2 SNEGSKA (reference sequence). The CDR3 is 13 amino acids. The CDR3 DNA, read in part, is TGCAGTGCGAGGGGAACCCCTGATCGGACC. This gives the protein CSARGTPDRT. The full CDR3 is CSARGTPDRTQYF.

This clone was detected ten times or more. The DNA ends 3 residues before the CDR3 does, and the rest of the CDR3 is filled in from the germline J gene. V usage is TRBV11-3 and J usage is TRBJ2-2; 7 bases match TRBD2. The CDR3 is 13 amino acids. The germline gives CDR1 SGHNT, CDR2 YENEEA. Germline trimming cut 5 bases from V and 5 bases from J; bases unmatched to any gene: 2. CDR3 sequence: CASSRTRTGELFF. The part of the CDR3 DNA that was read is TGTGCCAGCAGCCGGACTAGAACCGGGGAG.

This clone was seen at least ten times. The CDR3 goes on 3 residues after the read ends, and that part is filled in from the germline J gene. This rearrangement joins TRBV6-2 or TRBV6-3 to TRBJ1-1; 8 bases align to TRBD1. Germline V lookup: CDR1 MNHEY, CDR2 SVGEGT. This CDR3 comprises 15 residues. V was clipped by 2 bases and J by 4 bases; unmatched bases: 6. CDR3: CASSYGGQVGTEAFF. The part of the CDR3 DNA that was read is TGTGCCAGCAGTTACGGGGGACAGGTTGGCACTGAA.

This clone occurred many times. The CDR3 goes on 3 residues after the read ends, and that part is filled in from the germline J gene. The V gene is TRBV4-1, the J gene TRBJ2-2; TRBD1 matches at 10 bases. CDR3 length: 16 amino acids. The germline V gene encodes CDR1 MGHRA and CDR2 YSYEKL. V shed 1 base and J 7 bases; nucleotides not matched to a gene: 6. CDR3 DNA (partial): TGCGCCAGCAGCCAAGCCGGGACAGGGGTCGTCGGGGAG. Its protein product is CASSQAGTGVVGE. The full CDR3 reads CASSQAGTGVVGELFF.

Many counts were recorded for this clone. The read ends 3 residues early relative to the CDR3; the germline J gene fills the gap. The chain recombines TRBV5-1 with TRBJ2-1; 9 bases are a match to TRBD2. The V gene's germline CDR1 is SGHRS and CDR2 YFSETQ. The CDR3 consists of 16 residues. The J segment lost 7 bases and the V segment lost 0 bases, leaving 8 bases of the junction unmatched. The sequenced CDR3 bases are TGCGCCAGCAGCTTGGGGGGACTAGCCTCCATGAATGAG. It codes for CASSLGGLASMNE. In full, the CDR3 is CASSLGGLASMNEQFF.

There are many counts of this clone. The read stops 3 residues short of the end of the CDR3; the missing end is completed from the germline J gene. V is TRBV5-6 and J is TRBJ1-3; no clear D gene. CDR1 and CDR2 (germline): SGHDT, YYEEEE. Trimming left V 4 bases short and J 0 bases short, with 8 bases between. CDR3 length: 14 residues. The CDR3 protein is CASSPRLSGNTIYF. CDR3 bases read: TGTGCCAGCAGCCCCAGACTCTCTGGAAACACC.

This clone was seen repeatedly, ten times or more. The read terminates 3 residues before the CDR3 end, so the remaining end is supplied by the germline J gene. The rearrangement links TRBV7-8 to TRBJ2-7; TRBD1 matches at 9 bases. V gave up 2 bases and J gave up 6 bases; unmatched junction bases: 11. Germline V CDR1 and CDR2: SGHVS, FQNEAQ. There are 16 residues in the CDR3. CDR3 DNA (partial): TGTGCCAGCAGCTTAAGAGGGTGGACAGGGGTGGGCGAG. Its translation is CASSLRGWTGVGE. The complete CDR3 reads CASSLRGWTGVGEQYF.

As regards this clone: From the germline J gene comes the end of the CDR3, since the read stops 3 residues before it. The chain has TRBV7-8 and TRBJ1-5, with unresolved D. The CDR3 length is 16 residues. V was shortened by 5 bases and J by 3 bases, with 17 bases between the two germline ends. Germline V gene sequence: CDR1 SGHVS, CDR2 FQNEAQ. CDR3 bases read: TGTGCCAGCAGCCTAGGGAATAGGCAGGACAATCAGCCC. This gives the protein CASSLGNRQDNQP. The full CDR3 sequence reads CASSLGNRQDNQPQHF.

This clone was observed many times. The read ends 3 residues before the CDR3 terminus; that terminus is restored from the germline J gene. This chain links TRBV5-6 with TRBJ2-2; D is ambiguous. The germline V gene has CDR1 SGHDT and CDR2 YYEEEE. Trimming left V 1 base short and J 1 base short, with 8 bases between. The CDR3 is made up of 15 amino acids. Partial CDR3 DNA: TGTGCCAGCAGCTTGAATAGCAGGAACACCGGGGAG. Translation: CASSLNSRNTGE. From start to end, the CDR3 is CASSLNSRNTGELFF.

The sample holds many counts of this clone. Read coverage stops 3 residues before the CDR3 terminus; the germline J gene supplies the remainder. The genes are TRBV13 and TRBJ2-3; no clear D gene. Trimming left V 5 bases short and J 8 bases short, with 11 bases between. The CDR3 is 12 amino acids. Germline V lookup: CDR1 PRHDT, CDR2 FYEKMQ (reference sequence). The covered CDR3 bases are TGTGCCAGCAGCGTTCGAAAGGGTACG. Its translation is CASSVRKGT. The CDR3 reads in full as CASSVRKGTQYF.

This clone was observed many times. Read coverage stops 3 residues before the CDR3 terminus; the germline J gene supplies the remainder. This sequence joins TRBV11-2 and TRBJ2-7; D is undetermined. The germline V gene has CDR1 SGHAT and CDR2 FQNNGV. Trimming shortened V by 2 bases and J by 4 bases, and 12 bases separated the two germline ends. The CDR3 is 14 residues long. The part of the CDR3 DNA that was read is TGTGCCAGCAGCTTAATCGCCAGGTTTTACGAG. It translates to CASSLIARFYE. In full, the CDR3 reads CASSLIARFYEQYF.

This clone was counted many times. The CDR3 end lies 3 residues beyond the end of the read and is filled in from the germline J gene. The chain links TRBV2 to TRBJ2-7; TRBD2 agrees at 11 bases. The CDR3 spans 16 residues. The V segment lost 3 bases and the J segment 6 bases; nucleotides outside the gene matches: 10. Germline V gene lookup returns CDR1 SNHLY and CDR2 FYNNEI. The DNA read from the CDR3 is TGTGCCAGCAGTGATTCCCTGGTGCTAGCGGGGGGCGAG. Translated, it gives CASSDSLVLAGGE. The whole CDR3 reads CASSDSLVLAGGEQYF.

This clone was recorded at least ten times. The read comes to an end 3 residues before the CDR3 does, leaving the germline J gene to fill in the end. The chain employs TRBV30 and TRBJ2-3; 8 bases align to TRBD1. The V gene's germline CDR1 is GTSNPN and CDR2 SVGIG (reference sequence). The CDR3 has 15 residues. The V segment lost 1 base and the J segment 3 bases; nucleotides outside the gene matches: 6. The CDR3 sequence: CAWSGGQGATDTQYF. The sequenced CDR3 bases are TGTGCCTGGAGTGGGGGGCAGGGGGCAACAGATACG. The full variable domain, its missing parts supplied by reference TRBV30 and TRBJ2-3, is SQTIHQWPATLVQPVGSPLSLECTVEGTSNPNLYWYRQAAGRGLQLLFYSVGIGQISSEVPQNLSASRPQDRQFILSSKKLLLSDSGFYLCAWSGGQGATDTQYFGPGTRLTVL.

This clone was observed many times. The observed sequence ends 3 residues before the CDR3 terminus, with the missing tail filled in from the germline J gene. This chain links TRBV20-1 with TRBJ1-2, with a possible D match to TRBD1 (5 bases). CDR3 size: 14 residues. The germline CDR1 and CDR2 sequences are DFQATT and SNEGSKA (reference sequence). V was pared by 2 bases and J by 5 bases, with 15 bases between. The CDR3 DNA, read in part, is TGCAGTGCTAGACCCCCCCAAGAGGGGTATGGC. Protein product: CSARPPQEGYG. The complete CDR3 reads CSARPPQEGYGYTF.

As for this clone: Read data end 3 residues before the CDR3 end; the end is taken from the germline J gene. The chain joins TRBV13 to TRBJ2-7; TRBD2 aligns across 10 bases. This CDR3 has 14 amino acids. The J segment lost 6 bases and the V segment lost 1 base, leaving 3 bases of the junction unmatched. The germline gives CDR1 PRHDT, CDR2 FYEKMQ (reference sequence). The CDR3: CASSLDSGGTEQYF. The CDR3 DNA, read in part, is TGTGCCAGCAGCTTAGATAGCGGGGGGACCGAG.

This clone has more than one count but fewer than ten. The read terminates 3 residues ahead of where the CDR3 ends, so the germline J gene completes it. The chain employs TRBV18 and TRBJ2-1; D perhaps matches TRBD1 (6 bases). CDR1 is KGHSH and CDR2 is LQKENI in the germline V gene. Trimming shortened V by 4 bases and J by 5 bases, and 12 bases separated the two germline ends. The CDR3 spans 14 residues. CDR3 DNA, as far as it was read: TGTGCCAGCTCACAGACCCGACAGGACAATGAG. This codes for CASSQTRQDNE. The whole CDR3 sequence is CASSQTRQDNEQFF.

This clone was counted ten times or more. CDR3 DNA, as far as it was read: TGTGCCAGTAGTATTCTTCCGGGACAGGGAGCTACTAACTATGGC. This encodes CASSILPGQGATNYG. The entire CDR3 sequence reads CASSILPGQGATNYGYTF. The gene calls are TRBV19 and TRBJ1-2; 9 bases align to TRBD1. The read ends 3 residues before the CDR3 terminus; that terminus is restored from the germline J gene. V shed 3 bases and J 0 bases; nucleotides not matched to a gene: 11. In germline, CDR1 is LNHDA, CDR2 SQIVND (reference sequence). CDR3 length: 18 amino acids.

Comments on this clone: Sequencing ends 3 residues short of the CDR3 end; the germline J gene provides the rest. The chain combines TRBV19 with TRBJ1-5, with TRBD1 matching over 9 bases. V lost 6 bases to trimming and J lost 5 bases; unmatched junction nucleotides: 8. The CDR3 has 15 amino acids. Germline CDR1 is LNHDA and CDR2 is SQIVND (reference sequence). The CDR3 sequence: CASSSPGQGHQPQHF. Incomplete CDR3 DNA: TGTGCCAGTAGCTCGCCGGGACAGGGCCATCAGCCC. Combining the CDR3 with reference TRBV19 and TRBJ1-5 gives the whole variable domain DGGITQSPKYLFRKEGQNVTLSCEQNLNHDAMYWYRQDPGQGLRLIYYSQIVNDFQKGDIAEGYSVSREKKESFPLTVTSAQKNPTAFYLCASSSPGQGHQPQHFGDGTRLSIL.

This clone was picked up many times. The read is 3 residues too short to cover the CDR3 end, so that end is filled in from the germline J gene. V usage is TRBV2 and J usage is TRBJ2-3, with 8 nucleotides matching TRBD2. CDR1 SNHLY and CDR2 FYNNEI come from the germline V gene. The CDR3 is 15 amino acids. Unmatched junction bases numbered 9, after V lost 8 bases and J lost 2 bases. Here the CDR3 reads CASRFGGANTDTQYF. The part of the CDR3 DNA that was read is TGTGCCAGCCGCTTCGGGGGGGCCAACACAGATACG.

This clone was observed at least ten times. The DNA ends 3 residues before the CDR3 does, and the rest of the CDR3 is filled in from the germline J gene. The chain is built from TRBV18 and TRBJ2-1; D is uncertain. V lost 3 bases, J lost 6 bases, and 6 bases lay in between. CDR3 size: 12 residues. CDR1 KGHSH and CDR2 LQKENI come from the germline V gene. CDR3 amino acids: CASSPQVNEQFF. The sequenced CDR3 bases are TGTGCCAGCTCACCTCAGGTCAATGAG.

The table lists this clone with many counts. Read data end 3 residues before the CDR3 end; the end is taken from the germline J gene. The chain joins TRBV20-1 to TRBJ1-6; a possible D gene is TRBD1 (5 bases). In germline, CDR1 is DFQATT, CDR2 SNEGSKA (reference sequence). The V end lost 0 bases, the J end lost 8 bases, and 11 bases lay between the germline ends. The length of the CDR3 is 14 residues. The DNA read from the CDR3 is TGCAGTGCTAGAGATCGAGGGGTACATTCACCC. Protein sequence: CSARDRGVHSP. The whole CDR3 protein reads CSARDRGVHSPLHF.

This clone has ten or more counts. The read ends 3 residues shy of where the CDR3 ends; the end is completed using the germline J gene. This rearrangement joins TRBV14 to TRBJ1-1; D remains ambiguous. The CDR3 has 16 amino acids. Deletions cut 4 bases from V and 0 bases from J, with 15 bases between. Germline loops: CDR1 SGHDN, CDR2 FVKESK. Partial CDR3 DNA: TGTGCCAGCAGCCCAGGCAGACTAATAATGAACACTGAA. It is translated as CASSPGRLIMNTE. The full CDR3 is CASSPGRLIMNTEAFF.